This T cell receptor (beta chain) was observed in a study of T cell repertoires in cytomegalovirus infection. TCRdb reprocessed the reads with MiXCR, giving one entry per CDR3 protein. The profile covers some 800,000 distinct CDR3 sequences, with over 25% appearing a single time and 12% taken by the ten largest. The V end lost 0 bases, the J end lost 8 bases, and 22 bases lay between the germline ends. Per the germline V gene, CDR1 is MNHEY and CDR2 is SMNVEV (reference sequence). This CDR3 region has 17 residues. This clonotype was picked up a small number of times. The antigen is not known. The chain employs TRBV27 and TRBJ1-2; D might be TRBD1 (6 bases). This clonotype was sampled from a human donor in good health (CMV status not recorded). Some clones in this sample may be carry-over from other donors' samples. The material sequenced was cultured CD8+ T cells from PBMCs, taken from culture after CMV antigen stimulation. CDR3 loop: CASSLSGTRGRSYGYTF. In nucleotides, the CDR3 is TGTGCCAGCAGTTTATCCGGGACACGTGGTAGGAGCTACGGCTACACCTTC.